This T cell receptor beta chain was identified during a study of blood T cell repertoires in COVID-19. Libraries were prepared by immunoSEQ multiplex PCR; TCRdb keeps only in-frame clonotypes and omits some of them. Among around 170,000 clones listed, around 88% were seen once. CDR1 and CDR2 (germline): SGHTA, FQGTGA. The ends were cut back, 0 bases at V and 3 bases at J, with 5 bases in the middle. The CDR3 covers 13 residues. The origin of this receptor is a woman aged 30 to 39 who had recovered from COVID-19. The sample consisted of PBMCs or T cells enriched from blood (not recorded which). This chain connects TRBV7-3 to TRBJ2-5; TRBD1 is a possible D gene (5 bases). CDR3 nucleotides: TGTGCCAGCAGCTTAACCAGGGAAGAGACCCAGTACTTC. Translation gives CASSLTREETQYF. The full variable domain, completed using reference TRBV7-3 and TRBJ2-5, is GAGVSQTPSNKVTEKGKYVELRCDPISGHTALYWYRQSLGQGPEFLIYFQGTGAADDSGLPNDRFFAVRPEGSVSTLKIQRTERGDSAVYLCASSLTREETQYFGPGTRLLVL.